A selection of T cell receptor beta chains follows, all from one sample in a study of OX40 agonist ivuxolimab in advanced cancers. This table comes from immunoSEQ multiplex PCR, and its TCRdb copy is limited to in-frame clones, with some not included. Of about 98,000 clones listed, roughly 87% are singletons. Sequencing used CD4+ or CD8+ T cells sorted from blood, obtained in a trial of the OX40 agonist ivuxolimab. These receptor sequences come from an adult with an advanced solid tumor such as melanoma, head and neck, liver or kidney cancer. CDR3s include the opening cysteine and the closing phenylalanine or tryptophan. D genes are given only for firm matches. Some rows have no size entry. The others give once, few or many, or a class for an expanded clone.

clone size,D gene,V gene,J gene,CDR3 protein,CDR3 DNA
.,.,TRBV6-1,TRBJ2-1,CATSRFGGWGNEQFF,TGTGCCACCTCCCGGTTTGGGGGCTGGGGGAATGAGCAGTTCTTC
.,TRBD2,TRBV4-1,TRBJ2-2,CASSQAPSGLLFF,TGCGCCAGCAGCCAAGCCCCTAGCGGCCTGCTGTTTTTT
.,TRBD1,TRBV6-5,TRBJ1-4,CATQGEGGDEKLFF,TGTGCCACCCAGGGGGAGGGAGGGGATGAAAAACTGTTTTTT
.,TRBD1,TRBV28,TRBJ1-2,CASSVPGQGRFGYTF,TGTGCCAGCAGTGTACCGGGACAGGGGAGATTTGGCTACACCTTC
.,.,TRBV11-3,TRBJ2-7,CASSLSRGPSYEQYF,TGTGCCAGCAGCTTATCCCGGGGCCCATCCTACGAGCAGTACTTC
.,.,TRBV6-5,TRBJ1-3,CASRSGPGNTIYF,TGTGCCAGCAGGTCAGGGCCTGGAAACACCATATATTTT
.,.,TRBV5-1,TRBJ1-1,CASSLDGGQTEAFF,TGCGCCAGCAGCTTGGACGGGGGGCAGACTGAAGCTTTCTTT
.,TRBD1,TRBV7-3,TRBJ1-3,CASSPGGSGNTIYF,TGTGCCAGCAGCCCAGGGGGCTCTGGAAACACCATATATTTT
.,.,TRBV10-3,TRBJ1-2,CAIRKGQEGYTF,TGTGCCATCAGGAAGGGCCAGGAAGGCTACACCTTC
few,TRBD1,TRBV10-1,TRBJ2-7,CASSLRGSPYEQYF,TGCGCCAGCAGTCTCAGGGGGTCCCCCTACGAGCAGTACTTC
.,.,TRBV19,TRBJ2-1,CASSSVGASYNEQFF,TGTGCCAGTAGTAGTGTCGGGGCCTCCTACAATGAGCAGTTCTTC